A single TCR beta chain is shown here with its context. This sample was taken from a study of T cell changes during pregnancy in multiple sclerosis. The table came from immunoSEQ multiplex PCR; TCRdb's copy has only in-frame clones and leaves some out. This sample yields 100,000 or so clones, of which almost 95% are seen a single time; 0.9% belongs to the top ten. The input for sequencing was peripheral blood, taken before pregnancy. The source of this sequence is a female donor with multiple sclerosis, enrolled in a pregnancy study.

In DNA form, the CDR3 reads TGCGCCAGCAGCCAAGATCTCCGGCAGGGGTACTATGGCTACACCTTC. Its protein product is CASSQDLRQGYYGYTF. V gene TRBV4-1 combines with J gene TRBJ1-2, with D possibly being TRBD1 (6 bases). Germline V gene lookup returns CDR1 MGHRA and CDR2 YSYEKL. This CDR3 contains 16 residues. V shed 0 bases and J shed 3 bases, with 14 bases lying between them.